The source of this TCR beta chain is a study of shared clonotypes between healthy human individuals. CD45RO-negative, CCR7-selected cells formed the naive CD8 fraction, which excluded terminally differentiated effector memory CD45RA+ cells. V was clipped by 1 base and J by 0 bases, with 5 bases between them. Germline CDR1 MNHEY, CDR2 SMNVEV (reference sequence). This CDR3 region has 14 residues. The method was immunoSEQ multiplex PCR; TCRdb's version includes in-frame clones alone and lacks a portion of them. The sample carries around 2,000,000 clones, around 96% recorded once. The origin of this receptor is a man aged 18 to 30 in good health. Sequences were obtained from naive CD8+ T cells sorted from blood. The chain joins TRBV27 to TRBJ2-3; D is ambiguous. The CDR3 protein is CASSLWSSTDTQYF. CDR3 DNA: TGTGCCAGCAGTTTATGGAGTAGCACAGATACGCAGTATTTT.